This T cell receptor (beta chain) emerged from a study of Ad26.COV2.S vaccination and SARS-CoV-2 variants. Study context: Once or twice, 56 days apart, Ad26.COV2.S was delivered intramuscularly. Broader study findings: Spike-specific TCR breadth ran higher among vaccine recipients than placebo recipients.

With respect to this clone: Antigen specificity is unknown.

The treatment is: about 20 received Ad26.COV2.S at low or high dose, single or two shots; roughly five received placebo; per-sample allocation not given. Day 63 after the first injection of vaccine or placebo was the sampling time. This person who donated was an adult of 18-55 years in Boston. Its platform was an Ad26 vector, and its expressed antigen was Wuhan-strain SARS-CoV-2 spike. The germline V gene encodes CDR1 SGHTA and CDR2 FQGNSA. V lost 6 bases, J lost 5 bases, and 20 bases lay in between. The CDR3 covers 16 residues. The protocol was immunoSEQ multiplex PCR, while the TCRdb copy is restricted to in-frame clones and leaves out a portion. The sample shows around 310,000 clones, 90% of them seen only once.

The sample in question was peripheral blood, obtained in a trial of Ad26.COV2.S vaccine versus placebo. The V and J genes are TRBV7-2 and TRBJ2-1; D is unresolved. The sequence derives from a person aged 18 to 59 who received the Ad26.COV2.S COVID-19 vaccine or a placebo. The CDR3 here is CASRPRLIALNNEQFF. CDR3 in DNA: TGTGCCAGCAGACCTAGGTTGATTGCCCTTAACAATGAGCAGTTCTTC.